The 31 T cell receptor beta chains below were found in one sample sequenced in a study of T cell repertoires in cytomegalovirus infection. Their cognate antigens are unknown. TCRdb processed the reads anew with MiXCR; each CDR3 protein has one entry. The sample contains some 800,000 distinct CDR3 sequences, about 30% of which appear only once. The sequencing used cultured CD8+ T cells from PBMCs, collected from culture after CMV antigen stimulation. The receptor set was obtained from a human donor in good health (CMV status not recorded). Some clones in this sample may be carry-over from other donors' samples.

This chain's CDR3 is CASSFKLAGGPPPSNEQFF. CDR3 in DNA: TGTGCCAGCAGTTTCAAACTAGCGGGGGGACCCCCCCCCTCCAATGAGCAGTTCTTC. This rearrangement joins TRBV6-5 to TRBJ2-1; TRBD2 aligns across 12 bases. CDR3 length: 19 amino acids. J lost 6 bases, V lost 4 bases, and 16 bases had no gene match. The germline V gene has CDR1 MNHEY and CDR2 SVGAGI.

The genes are TRBV7-9 and TRBJ1-3; the D is unclear. This CDR3 comprises 13 residues. In germline, CDR1 is SEHNR, CDR2 FQNEAQ (reference sequence). Trimming took 5 bases from V and 4 from J, leaving 9 bases between them. The CDR3, as DNA: TGTGCCAGCAGCGGAGGTGTAGGAAACACCATATATTTT. Translated, it gives CASSGGVGNTIYF.

The V gene is TRBV12-3 or TRBV12-4, the J gene TRBJ2-5; the D is unclear. The CDR3 sequence is 13 residues long. V lost 6 bases to trimming and J lost 6 bases, with 14 bases between them. CDR3 loop: CASSIGSYQTQYF. CDR3 coding DNA: TGTGCCAGCAGCATTGGTTCTTATCAGACCCAGTACTTC.

This clonotype was detected only a few times. The chain joins TRBV14 to TRBJ2-1; a weak D match, TRBD2 (6 bases). CDR3 length: 15 amino acids. Deletions cut 2 bases from V and 8 bases from J, with 16 bases between. CDR1 is SGHDN and CDR2 is FVKESK in the germline V gene. Here the CDR3 reads CASSQFPEGPDEQFF. The DNA of the CDR3 is TGTGCCAGCAGCCAATTCCCGGAGGGTCCGGATGAGCAGTTCTTC. Combining the CDR3 with reference TRBV14 and TRBJ2-1 gives the whole variable domain EAGVTQFPSHSVIEKGQTVTLRCDPISGHDNLYWYRRVMGKEIKFLLHFVKESKQDESGMPNNRFLAERTGGTYSTLKVQPAELEDSGVYFCASSQFPEGPDEQFFGPGTRLTVL.

The chain links TRBV4-1 to TRBJ1-5; D remains ambiguous. CDR1 is MGHRA, CDR2 YSYEKL, per germline. The V gene lost 1 base and the J gene lost 3 bases, with 13 bases spanning the gap. The length of the CDR3 is 16 residues. The CDR3 nucleotides read TGCGCCAGCAGCCAAGGCGCCGGTAGGTCCAATCAGCCCCAGCATTTT. It codes for CASSQGAGRSNQPQHF.

The chain couples TRBV5-6 to TRBJ2-5; tentative D call: TRBD1 (5 bases). Germline CDR1 and CDR2: SGHDT and YYEEEE. V was trimmed by 0 bases and J by 4 bases, leaving 13 bases between them. The CDR3 has 15 amino acids. The CDR3 protein is CASSLGGLWGETQYF. The DNA for the CDR3 is TGTGCCAGCAGCTTGGGGGGCCTCTGGGGAGAGACCCAGTACTTC.

A few counts support this clonotype. The rearrangement links TRBV19 to TRBJ2-7; 9 nucleotides match TRBD1. The CDR3 covers 14 residues. V dropped 5 bases and J dropped 3; count of bases not matched to a gene: 5. CDR1 is LNHDA and CDR2 is SQIVND in the germline V gene (reference sequence). CDR3 residues: CASSPTGGFYEQYF. The CDR3 nucleotides read TGTGCCAGTAGTCCTACAGGGGGCTTCTACGAGCAGTACTTC.

This clonotype was counted only a few times. This chain uses TRBV6-6 with TRBJ1-2; D might be TRBD1 (5 bases). Germline-derived CDR1 and CDR2 are MNHNY and SVGAGI (reference sequence). The CDR3 totals 13 residues. V lost 2 bases to trimming and J lost 7 bases, with 11 bases between them. The CDR3, as DNA: TGTGCCAGCAGTTACGACGTAAGGGGTGGCTACACCTTC. Amino acid sequence: CASSYDVRGGYTF.

This clonotype turned up a few times. The chain carries TRBV6-1 and TRBJ2-7; the D gene is possibly TRBD1 (5 bases). Trimming shortened V by 8 bases and J by 4 bases, and 12 bases separated the two germline ends. Germline V gives CDR1 MNHNS, CDR2 SASEGT. This CDR3 region has 12 residues. The DNA for the CDR3 is TGTGCCAGCCTGGGCCCAGGGTACGAGCAGTACGTC. This encodes CASLGPGYEQYV.

This clonotype has only a few counts. V gene TRBV19 combines with J gene TRBJ2-7; D not certain. Germline CDR1 reads LNHDA; CDR2 reads SQIVND (reference sequence). CDR3 length: 15 amino acids. V lost 10 bases and J lost 5, with 24 bases in between. The CDR3 DNA sequence: TGTGCCACCAAAGGGCTCCTATCGGGTGATGACGAGCAGTACTTC. Translating gives CATKGLLSGDDEQYF.

This clonotype occurred many times. The chain uses TRBV7-6 and TRBJ2-2; D not resolved. The CDR3 runs to 16 residues. The V and J ends lost 5 bases and 0 bases respectively, with 13 bases between them. Germline V gene data show CDR1 as SGHVS and CDR2 as FNYEAQ. In DNA, the CDR3 is TGTGCCAGCAGCGGCGGCGACGGGCCGAACACCGGGGAGCTGTTTTTT. Translating it yields CASSGGDGPNTGELFF.

This clonotype has a handful of counts. The V gene is TRBV7-6, the J gene TRBJ2-7, with no clear D. V was shortened by 1 base and J by 5 bases, with 9 bases between the two germline ends. CDR3 length: 13 amino acids. Germline CDR1 reads SGHVS; CDR2 reads FNYEAQ. CDR3 DNA sequence: TGTGCCAGCAGCTTAGGACCGATCCACGAGCAGTACGTC. Translation: CASSLGPIHEQYV.

This chain connects TRBV7-9 to TRBJ1-1; D ambiguous. The V gene's germline CDR1 is SEHNR and CDR2 FQNEAQ (reference sequence). There are 12 residues in the CDR3. Trimming pared 4 bases from V and 5 bases from J, leaving 8 bases between. The CDR3 here is CASSSNRTEAFF. The CDR3 DNA reads as TGTGCCAGCAGCTCCAACCGGACTGAAGCTTTCTTT.

V and J are TRBV14 and TRBJ2-7; D is ambiguous. The CDR3 length is 13 residues. Per germline, CDR1 SGHDN and CDR2 FVKESK. Trimming took 3 bases from V and 2 from J, leaving 8 bases between them. The CDR3 sequence: CASSHGPPYEQYF. CDR3 coding DNA: TGTGCCAGCAGCCATGGACCCCCCTACGAGCAGTACTTC.

This clonotype showed up just a few times. The chain carries TRBV7-8 and TRBJ2-7, with 9 bases aligning to TRBD1. Germline values: CDR1 SGHVS, CDR2 FQNEAQ. V trimming: 6 bases; J trimming: 5 bases; junction bases outside the gene matches: 11. This CDR3 has 15 amino acids. CDR3 nucleotides: TGTGCCAGCAGATCAGCCGGGACAGGGAAGGACGAGCAGTACTTC. This encodes CASRSAGTGKDEQYF.

In its sample, this clonotype was seen a few times. This chain links TRBV6-6 with TRBJ2-2; D is ambiguous. CDR3 length equals 14 residues. From germline, CDR1 is MNHNY and CDR2 SVGAGI (reference sequence). Trimming pared 5 bases from V and 0 bases from J, leaving 7 bases between. CDR3 bases: TGTGCCAGCAGTGCTGGGGCGAACACCGGGGAGCTGTTTTTT. Translating gives CASSAGANTGELFF.

This clonotype was seen only once. This chain uses TRBV13 with TRBJ2-1; no clear D. Per germline, CDR1 PRHDT and CDR2 FYEKMQ (reference sequence). This CDR3 region has 13 residues. V lost 6 bases to trimming and J lost 9 bases, with 15 bases between them. CDR3 sequence reads: CASSFGRPSEQFF. The DNA for the CDR3 is TGTGCCAGCAGTTTTGGAAGACCCAGTGAGCAGTTCTTC.

The table lists this clonotype with a few counts. This chain links TRBV12-3 or TRBV12-4 with TRBJ1-6; perhaps TRBD1 as D (5 bases). V lost 5 bases, J lost 2 bases, and 7 bases lay in between. The CDR3 extends over 14 amino acids. CDR3 nucleotide sequence: TGTGCCAGCAGTCGGGGACCCTATAATTCACCCCTCCACTTT. Translation: CASSRGPYNSPLHF.

V usage is TRBV10-3 and J usage is TRBJ2-1, with TRBD2 identical over 8 bases. This CDR3 has 21 amino acids. Per germline, CDR1 ENHRY and CDR2 SYGVKD. Losses at the gene ends were 4 bases for V and 3 bases for J; bases not matched to a gene: 23. This chain's CDR3 is CAISVPPLRGAPQSLYNEQFF. The CDR3 DNA is TGTGCCATCAGTGTCCCCCCCTTGCGGGGGGCCCCACAATCTCTCTACAATGAGCAGTTCTTC.

This clonotype was seen a handful of times. The chain employs TRBV2 and TRBJ1-2; D is ambiguous. This CDR3 spans 14 amino acids. Germline CDR1 and CDR2: SNHLY and FYNNEI. Trimming stripped 3 bases from V and 4 bases from J, with 12 bases between. The CDR3 region is CASSDEGTLYGYTF. The DNA for the CDR3 is TGTGCCAGCAGTGATGAGGGTACACTCTATGGCTACACCTTC.

This clonotype was seen a handful of times. One end of the junction is discordant with germline, which a read error may explain. The chain is built from TRBV7-7 and TRBJ2-5; TRBD2 matches at 11 bases. This CDR3 is built from 14 residues. Germline CDR1 reads SSHAT; CDR2 reads FNYEAQ (reference sequence). CDR3 sequence (DNA): TGTGCTAGCAGCGCCACTAGCGGGGGAGAGACCCAGTACTTC. Translating it yields CASSATSGGETQYF.

This clonotype turned up a few times. V gene TRBV5-6 combines with J gene TRBJ2-1, with D perhaps being TRBD1 or TRBD2 (5 bases each). This CDR3 comprises 14 residues. V was pared by 4 bases and J by 12 bases, with 20 bases between. Germline CDR1 is SGHDT and CDR2 is YYEEEE. The CDR3 loop is CASSDRDGIIAQFF. As DNA, the CDR3 is TGTGCCAGCAGCGATAGGGACGGGATTATTGCGCAGTTCTTC.

This clonotype qualifies as medium-sized (0.01 to 0.1%). This sequence joins TRBV6-6 and TRBJ2-1, with 7 bases identical to TRBD2. This CDR3 is built from 17 residues. From germline, CDR1 is MNHNY and CDR2 SVGAGI (reference sequence). After removal of 2 bases from V and 0 bases from J, the junction contained 7 bases not matched to a gene. The CDR3 spells CASSYNERGSSYNEQFF. The CDR3 DNA follows: TGTGCCAGCAGTTACAACGAGCGGGGAAGCTCCTACAATGAGCAGTTCTTC.

V is TRBV27 and J is TRBJ2-7, with D possibly being TRBD2 (6 bases). Germline values: CDR1 MNHEY, CDR2 SMNVEV (reference sequence). V shed 6 bases and J shed 2 bases, with 8 bases lying between them. The CDR3 has 12 residues. For the CDR3, the DNA is TGTGCCAGCAGCGGGGGAACCTACGAGCAGTACTTC. Its protein is CASSGGTYEQYF.

This sequence joins TRBV5-6 and TRBJ1-1; D is unclear. V lost 0 bases, J lost 4 bases, and 22 bases lay in between. The CDR3 has 18 amino acids. The germline gives CDR1 SGHDT, CDR2 YYEEEE. CDR3 nucleotides: TGTGCCAGCAGCTTGGTAATCGGCCAGACCCTCGCGAGCACTGAAGCTTTCTTT. This translates into CASSLVIGQTLASTEAFF.

The gene calls are TRBV6-1 and TRBJ1-5; D remains ambiguous. CDR3 length equals 14 residues. V gave up 1 base and J gave up 7 bases, with 11 bases separating them. Per germline, CDR1 MNHNS and CDR2 SASEGT. CDR3 sequence: CASSEVREVQPQHF. The CDR3, as DNA: TGTGCCAGCAGTGAAGTACGGGAGGTCCAGCCCCAGCATTTT.

This clonotype has ten or more counts. V is TRBV7-2 and J is TRBJ2-5; TRBD2 agrees at 9 bases. Germline CDR1 and CDR2: SGHTA and FQGNSA. This CDR3 is built from 16 residues. The ends lost 3 bases at V and 4 bases at J; junction bases unmatched: 9. The CDR3: CASSFLDAGGRETQYF. In nucleotides, the CDR3 is TGTGCCAGCAGCTTCCTCGACGCGGGGGGGAGAGAGACCCAGTACTTC.

The chain employs TRBV7-9 and TRBJ2-5; tentative D call: TRBD1 (5 bases). Germline V CDR1 and CDR2: SEHNR, FQNEAQ (reference sequence). V was trimmed by 1 base and J by 2 bases, leaving 14 bases between them. The CDR3 is 16 residues long. The CDR3 loop is CASSLEYSDNQETQYF. The CDR3 DNA reads as TGTGCCAGCAGCTTAGAGTATTCGGACAATCAAGAGACCCAGTACTTC.

The chain uses TRBV5-4 and TRBJ2-7; weak D call: TRBD2 (5 bases). Germline V CDR1 and CDR2: SGHNT, YYREEE (reference sequence). The CDR3 runs to 13 residues. V was pared by 3 bases and J by 4 bases, with 11 bases between. CDR3 sequence: CASSSQRPYEQYV. For the CDR3, the DNA is TGTGCCAGCAGCTCTCAGCGGCCTTACGAGCAGTACGTC.

This clonotype was counted a few times. This CDR3 is CASKGPMSSYEQYF. Written as DNA, the CDR3 is TGTGCCAGCAAAGGGCCGATGAGCTCCTACGAGCAGTACTTC. This chain links TRBV6-5 with TRBJ2-7; no definite D call. Germline V lookup: CDR1 MNHEY, CDR2 SVGAGI. Trimming left V 7 bases short and J 0 bases short, with 13 bases between. The CDR3 extends over 14 amino acids.

V and J are TRBV2 and TRBJ2-5; D is uncertain. In germline, CDR1 is SNHLY, CDR2 FYNNEI. The length of the CDR3 is 11 residues. V was cut by 5 bases and J by 6 bases, with 7 bases left in between. In nucleotides, the CDR3 is TGTGCCAGCAGTTGGGTAAAGACCCAGTACTTC. It specifies CASSWVKTQYF.